This T cell receptor (beta chain) was sequenced for a study of blood T cell repertoires in COVID-19. Study at large: The origin of the acute and convalescent COVID-19 samples was the United States, Italy and Spain. From T cells, B-cell-depleted T cells, or PBMCs came the material, which was cDNA or gDNA.

In the original analysis: Nucleated cell counts were estimated from reference gene primer amplification. The table came from immunoSEQ multiplex PCR; TCRdb's copy has only in-frame clones and leaves some out. That table supplies the V and J calls and clone size; D and trimming were determined from the DNA. The table includes about 200,000 clones, about nine tenths detected once. This clone was seen a handful of times. The CDR3 spans 14 residues. V gave up 6 bases and J gave up 3 bases; unmatched junction bases: 4. CDR1 is MNHEY and CDR2 is SVGAGI in the germline V gene. This TCR came from a middle-aged man with acute or convalescent COVID-19. Sequencing was performed on peripheral blood. The chain is built from TRBV6-5 and TRBJ2-2, with 7 bases identical to TRBD1. CDR3 sequence reads: CASRGQADTGELFF. The CDR3 nucleotides are TGTGCCAGCAGAGGACAGGCGGACACCGGGGAGCTGTTTTTT.